Listed here are 5 T cell receptor beta chains from one sample, sequenced in a study of cytomegalovirus exposure and HLA in healthy donors. The study ran its PCR with 60 Vbeta and 13 Jbeta primers. The assay was immunoSEQ multiplex PCR, and TCRdb's table has in-frame clones only and misses some. There are around 150,000 clones in the sample; 79% occur only once, and 6% to 6.5% lies in the top ten. Sequenced sample: PBMCs. The receptors were sampled from a man aged 50-60 years in good health and CMV-seropositive.

The chain recombines TRBV7-3 with TRBJ1-3; D gene uncertain. The CDR3 runs 15 residues. V dropped 5 bases and J dropped 0 bases, with 11 bases sitting between them. Germline V gene sequence: CDR1 SGHTA, CDR2 FQGTGA. The CDR3 is CASSQRADSGNTIYF. DNA of the CDR3: TGTGCCAGCAGCCAGCGGGCGGACTCTGGAAACACCATATATTTT.

The V gene is TRBV5-4, the J gene TRBJ1-2, with D unresolved. Germline loops: CDR1 SGHNT, CDR2 YYREEE (reference sequence). Deletions cut 2 bases from V and 0 bases from J, with 5 bases between. The CDR3 has 13 residues. CDR3 DNA: TGTGCCAGCAGCTTCGACTCTAACTATGGCTACACCTTC. It is translated as CASSFDSNYGYTF.

The CDR3 DNA reads as TGTGCCAGCAGCTTAGCGATCGGAGCGGGAGTTCGCACAGATACGCAGTATTTT. This codes for CASSLAIGAGVRTDTQYF. The gene calls are TRBV7-8 and TRBJ2-3; 8 bases map to TRBD2. CDR3 length: 18 residues. CDR1 and CDR2 (germline): SGHVS, FQNEAQ. V gave up 0 bases and J gave up 1 base; unmatched junction bases: 9. The full variable domain, with the rest looked up from reference TRBV7-8 and TRBJ2-3, is GAGVSQSPRYKVAKRGQDVALRCDPISGHVSLFWYQQALGQGPEFLTYFQNEAQLDKSGLPSDRFFAERPEGSVSTLKIQRTQQEDSAVYLCASSLAIGAGVRTDTQYFGPGTRLTVL.

This chain uses TRBV15 with TRBJ2-5; D may be TRBD1 (5 bases). The V gene's germline CDR1 is LNHNV and CDR2 YYDKDF (reference sequence). The CDR3 is made up of 14 amino acids. V was clipped by 3 bases and J by 5 bases, with 13 bases between them. CDR3 amino acids: CATSSGANRETQYF. For the CDR3, the DNA is TGTGCCACCAGCAGTGGGGCAAACAGGGAGACCCAGTACTTC.

This clone has only one observation. The chain uses TRBV5-4 and TRBJ2-1; 8 nucleotides match TRBD1. With V trimmed by 3 bases and J by 8 bases, 13 bases remained unmatched. CDR1 SGHNT and CDR2 YYREEE come from the germline V gene (reference sequence). The CDR3 spans 16 residues. CDR3 in DNA: TGTGCCAGCAGCTACCGGGACAGGAGGCCTCTGGATGAGCAGTTCTTC. As protein: CASSYRDRRPLDEQFF.